Presented here are 32 T cell receptor beta chains from one specimen sequenced in a study of cytomegalovirus exposure and HLA in healthy donors. This PCR relied on a set of 60 Vbeta primers and 13 Jbeta primers. Generated by immunoSEQ multiplex PCR, the TCRdb table keeps only in-frame clones and is missing some. Of approximately 190,000 clones detected, around 83% appear once; the ten largest clones hold roughly 0.8%. Sequencing was performed on PBMCs. Source of these receptors: a woman aged 18 to 35 in good health and CMV-seronegative.

The chain uses TRBV27 and TRBJ1-2; the D gene is possibly TRBD1 (5 bases). Germline V gene data show CDR1 as MNHEY and CDR2 as SMNVEV (reference sequence). There are 14 residues in the CDR3. Trimming left V 3 bases short and J 7 bases short, with 15 bases between. Written as DNA, the CDR3 is TGTGCCAGCAGTTTGGGGAGGGGAGAGCGTGGCTACACCTTC. The encoded protein is CASSLGRGERGYTF.

The chain joins TRBV27 to TRBJ2-5, with 7 bases matching TRBD2. CDR1 and CDR2 (germline): MNHEY, SMNVEV (reference sequence). CDR3 length equals 14 residues. V shed 7 bases, J shed 5 bases, and the junction held 10 bases outside the gene matches. The CDR3 nucleotides are TGTGCCAGCACCGGGGGGAGTGCCAGGGAGACCCAGTACTTC. It encodes CASTGGSARETQYF.

The chain links TRBV6-6 to TRBJ2-5, with 13 bases aligning to TRBD2. Trimming removed 4 bases from V and 9 bases from J; junction bases left unmatched: 8. This CDR3 is built from 15 residues. In germline, CDR1 is MNHNY, CDR2 SVGAGI (reference sequence). The CDR3 reads CASSSTSGGVSAQYF. The CDR3 DNA sequence: TGTGCCAGCAGTTCCACTAGCGGGGGGGTTTCGGCCCAGTACTTC.

This sequence joins TRBV5-1 and TRBJ2-3; a possible D gene is TRBD1 (8 bases). This CDR3 comprises 16 residues. Germline V gives CDR1 SGHRS, CDR2 YFSETQ. V gave up 4 bases and J gave up 3 bases, with 18 bases separating them. Here the CDR3 reads CASSPPLQGGTDTQYF. The CDR3 bases are TGCGCCAGCAGCCCCCCGCTACAGGGGGGGACAGATACGCAGTATTTT.

This clone was detected only a few times. The rearrangement uses TRBV28 and TRBJ1-5, with D perhaps TRBD1 (5 bases). The CDR3 runs 14 residues. The V and J ends lost 3 bases and 6 bases respectively, with 12 bases between them. CDR1 MDHEN and CDR2 SYDVKM come from the germline V gene. The CDR3 loop reads CASSFKGVIQPQHF. The CDR3 DNA is TGTGCCAGCAGTTTCAAAGGGGTAATTCAGCCCCAGCATTTT.

This clone was seen a single time. The rearrangement links TRBV7-2 to TRBJ1-5; D gene uncertain. Trimming took 2 bases from V and 6 from J, leaving 11 bases between them. CDR1 and CDR2 (germline): SGHTA, FQGNSA. This CDR3 spans 14 amino acids. The CDR3 reads CASSLMGSGQPQHF. In DNA form, the CDR3 reads TGTGCCAGCAGCTTAATGGGTAGCGGTCAGCCCCAGCATTTT.

The gene calls are TRBV7-9 and TRBJ1-1; the match to TRBD1 covers 7 bases. After removal of 8 bases from V and 1 base from J, the junction contained 4 bases not matched to a gene. This CDR3 is built from 13 residues. Germline lookup yields CDR1 SEHNR and CDR2 FQNEAQ (reference sequence). CDR3 bases: TGTGCCAGCGGGGACAGAGAGAACACTGAAGCTTTCTTT. Translating gives CASGDRENTEAFF.

In its sample, this clone was seen once. The V gene is TRBV15, the J gene TRBJ2-7, with 9 bases that match TRBD1. Germline lookup yields CDR1 LNHNV and CDR2 YYDKDF (reference sequence). V was clipped by 3 bases and J by 7 bases; unmatched bases: 7. This CDR3 contains 14 residues. CDR3 amino acids: CATSSVTGGREQYF. Here the CDR3 DNA reads TGTGCCACCAGCAGTGTAACAGGGGGCCGGGAGCAGTACTTC.

This clone was picked up one time. The chain recombines TRBV5-6 with TRBJ2-5; D may be TRBD2 (6 bases). Trimming cost V 4 bases and J 2 bases, with 15 bases left between them. This CDR3 comprises 15 residues. Germline V gives CDR1 SGHDT, CDR2 YYEEEE. The CDR3 nucleotides read TGTGCCAGCAGCCGAAACCGGGGGAGTCAAGAGACCCAGTACTTC. This encodes CASSRNRGSQETQYF.

The rearrangement uses TRBV27 and TRBJ1-2; 7 nucleotides agree with TRBD1. The CDR3 consists of 13 residues. Germline V CDR1 and CDR2: MNHEY, SMNVEV (reference sequence). Losses at the gene ends were 2 bases for V and 7 bases for J; bases not matched to a gene: 4. The CDR3 here is CASSLSTGAGYTF. Here the CDR3 DNA reads TGTGCCAGCAGTTTAAGCACAGGGGCTGGCTACACCTTC.

V usage is TRBV7-2 and J usage is TRBJ2-3; 7 bases line up with TRBD2. This CDR3 has 14 amino acids. Germline trimming cut 1 base from V and 6 bases from J; bases unmatched to any gene: 4. The germline gives CDR1 SGHTA, CDR2 FQGNSA. CDR3 DNA: TGTGCCAGCAGCTTAGGGGACTATACTGATACGCAGTATTTT. Translated, it gives CASSLGDYTDTQYF.

This chain connects TRBV19 to TRBJ2-3; the match to TRBD2 covers 9 bases. Trimming at V came to 6 bases and at J to 5 bases, leaving 3 bases not matched to a gene. Germline loops: CDR1 LNHDA, CDR2 SQIVND (reference sequence). The CDR3 runs 13 residues. The CDR3 nucleotides read TGTGCCAGTAGGCTAGCGGGACAAGATACGCAGTATTTT. Protein product: CASRLAGQDTQYF.

The CDR3: CASRGDRRSSGNTIYF. The CDR3 coding sequence is TGTGCCAGCAGAGGGGACAGACGTTCCTCTGGAAACACCATATATTTT. The rearrangement joins TRBV2 to TRBJ1-3; 7 bases align to TRBD1. J was trimmed by 0 bases and V by 6 bases; bases with no gene match: 8. The CDR3 covers 16 residues. CDR1 and CDR2 from the germline V gene are SNHLY and FYNNEI.

This sequence joins TRBV5-1 and TRBJ2-2; 9 nucleotides match TRBD2. Looked up from germline, CDR1 is SGHRS and CDR2 is YFSETQ. The CDR3 has 15 residues. J lost 6 bases, V lost 4 bases, and 7 bases had no gene match. The CDR3 sequence is CASSLGTSFAGELFF. CDR3 sequence (DNA): TGCGCCAGCAGCCTTGGGACTAGCTTCGCCGGGGAGCTGTTTTTT.

The gene calls are TRBV5-1 and TRBJ2-1, with TRBD2 matching 8 bases. This CDR3 has 15 residues. V trimming: 1 base; J trimming: 5 bases; junction bases outside the gene matches: 5. Per the germline V gene, CDR1 is SGHRS and CDR2 is YFSETQ. The CDR3, as DNA: TGCGCCAGCAGCTTGAGTCTAGCGGGCAACAATGAGCAGTTCTTC. The encoded protein is CASSLSLAGNNEQFF. Using reference TRBV5-1 and TRBJ2-1 for the parts outside the CDR3, the full variable domain is KAGVTQTPRYLIKTRGQQVTLSCSPISGHRSVSWYQQTPGQGLQFLFEYFSETQRNKGNFPGRFSGRQFSNSRSEMNVSTLELGDSALYLCASSLSLAGNNEQFFGPGTRLTVL.

The chain links TRBV27 to TRBJ2-1; tentative D call: TRBD2 (6 bases). Germline CDR1 and CDR2: MNHEY and SMNVEV (reference sequence). V dropped 7 bases and J dropped 9 bases, with 22 bases sitting between them. This CDR3 comprises 15 residues. CDR3 loop: CASINSAGRKGEQFF. Written as DNA, the CDR3 is TGTGCCAGCATTAACTCTGCGGGGAGGAAAGGTGAGCAGTTCTTC.

The CDR3 region is CASTKQAIDYEQYF. The CDR3, as DNA: TGTGCCAGCACCAAACAGGCAATTGACTACGAGCAGTACTTC. The rearrangement joins TRBV6-1 to TRBJ2-7; TRBD1 is a possible D gene (5 bases). The CDR3 extends over 14 amino acids. The V end lost 7 bases, the J end lost 3 bases, and 16 bases lay between the germline ends. Per germline, CDR1 MNHNS and CDR2 SASEGT.

The chain uses TRBV29-1 and TRBJ2-2; the match to TRBD1 covers 9 bases. The CDR3 runs to 17 residues. The V segment lost 5 bases and the J segment 4 bases; nucleotides outside the gene matches: 14. Germline V lookup: CDR1 SQVTM, CDR2 ANQGSEA. CDR3 loop: CSVFSGTGSLSTGELFF. The CDR3 nucleotides read TGCAGCGTTTTCTCCGGGACAGGGTCCCTTTCCACCGGGGAGCTGTTTTTT.

In DNA form, the CDR3 reads TGTGCCAGCAGTCAGGGACAGCTAAACACTGAAGCTTTCTTT. Protein: CASSQGQLNTEAFF. The chain recombines TRBV6-5 with TRBJ1-1; TRBD1 matches at 7 bases. CDR3 length equals 14 residues. Losses at the gene ends were 5 bases for V and 2 bases for J; bases not matched to a gene: 5. CDR1 is MNHEY, CDR2 SVGAGI, per germline.

The sample holds a few counts of this clone. This chain joins TRBV6-1 and TRBJ2-5, with 12 nucleotides matching TRBD2. Germline lookup yields CDR1 MNHNS and CDR2 SASEGT. The V segment lost 7 bases and the J segment 5 bases; nucleotides outside the gene matches: 8. This CDR3 comprises 15 residues. The CDR3: CASNPSGGAMETQYF. The CDR3 nucleotides read TGTGCCAGCAATCCTAGCGGGGGGGCCATGGAGACCCAGTACTTC.

The genes are TRBV7-9 and TRBJ2-1; no clear D gene. CDR1 and CDR2 (germline): SEHNR, FQNEAQ (reference sequence). The CDR3 sequence is 12 residues long. V was shortened by 5 bases and J by 15 bases, with 17 bases between the two germline ends. CDR3 sequence reads: CASSALPGLMFF. CDR3 DNA sequence: TGTGCCAGCAGCGCCTTACCGGGTCTGATGTTCTTC.

This sequence joins TRBV2 and TRBJ2-7; 11 nucleotides align to TRBD1. Germline-derived CDR1 and CDR2 are SNHLY and FYNNEI. V dropped 7 bases and J dropped 5; count of bases not matched to a gene: 10. The CDR3 covers 15 residues. CDR3: CASTLVGQGAHEQYF. CDR3 sequence (DNA): TGTGCCAGCACTCTCGTAGGACAGGGGGCCCACGAGCAGTACTTC.

V usage is TRBV5-4 and J usage is TRBJ1-2, with D possibly TRBD1 on 6 matching bases. Trimming shortened V by 2 bases and J by 4 bases, and 15 bases separated the two germline ends. The CDR3 loop spans 15 amino acids. The V gene's germline CDR1 is SGHNT and CDR2 YYREEE (reference sequence). This CDR3 reads CASSFDRFSGYGYTF. The CDR3 DNA reads TGTGCCAGCAGCTTCGACAGGTTTTCGGGCTATGGCTACACCTTC.

The chain joins TRBV6-6 to TRBJ2-7; D perhaps matches TRBD1 (5 bases). Deletions cut 2 bases from V and 2 bases from J, with 7 bases between. The CDR3 is 13 residues long. CDR1 MNHNY and CDR2 SVGAGI come from the germline V gene (reference sequence). The CDR3: CASSYGAAYEQYF. CDR3 bases: TGTGCCAGCAGTTACGGGGCGGCCTACGAGCAGTACTTC.

The CDR3 DNA sequence: TGTGCCAGCAGTTACTCGTCTAGCGGGATGGCCTACGAGCAGTACTTC. It translates to CASSYSSSGMAYEQYF. The chain recombines TRBV6-5 with TRBJ2-7; 9 bases agree with TRBD2. Germline CDR1 and CDR2: MNHEY and SVGAGI. This CDR3 is built from 16 residues. The V segment lost 0 bases and the J segment 2 bases; nucleotides outside the gene matches: 5.

V and J are TRBV6-6 and TRBJ2-7, with a possible D match to TRBD2 (6 bases). Germline V gene lookup returns CDR1 MNHNY and CDR2 SVGAGI (reference sequence). The CDR3 runs 13 residues. The V gene lost 5 bases and the J gene lost 5 bases, with 13 bases spanning the gap. CDR3 DNA sequence: TGTGCCAGCAGTCGTTCGGGACTTGACGAGCAGTACTTC. It specifies CASSRSGLDEQYF.

This sequence joins TRBV19 and TRBJ1-4; 10 nucleotides align to TRBD1. CDR1 LNHDA and CDR2 SQIVND come from the germline V gene (reference sequence). V was clipped by 2 bases and J by 8 bases; unmatched bases: 8. CDR3 size: 16 residues. The CDR3 is CASSIPPGQGREKLFF. CDR3 nucleotides: TGTGCCAGTAGTATACCGCCGGGACAGGGGAGGGAAAAACTGTTTTTT. The complete variable domain, with remaining parts taken from reference TRBV19 and TRBJ1-4, reads DGGITQSPKYLFRKEGQNVTLSCEQNLNHDAMYWYRQDPGQGLRLIYYSQIVNDFQKGDIAEGYSVSREKKESFPLTVTSAQKNPTAFYLCASSIPPGQGREKLFFGSGTQLSVL.

This sequence joins TRBV7-2 and TRBJ2-7; D possibly corresponds to TRBD2 (6 bases). Trimming left V 5 bases short and J 6 bases short, with 17 bases between. This CDR3 comprises 14 residues. Germline values: CDR1 SGHTA, CDR2 FQGNSA. CDR3 nucleotide sequence: TGTGCCAGCAGCGATCCCCCCTGGGGGGTCGAGCAGTACTTC. This codes for CASSDPPWGVEQYF.

The DNA of the CDR3 is TGTGCCACCACACACCAAGGGGGCCGTGGCTACACCTTC. The encoded protein is CATTHQGGRGYTF. The V call is TRBV19, the J call TRBJ1-2; 7 bases map to TRBD1. The CDR3 contains 13 residues. CDR1 is LNHDA, CDR2 SQIVND, per germline (reference sequence). Trimming at V came to 10 bases and at J to 7 bases, leaving 12 bases not matched to a gene.

The chain carries TRBV29-1 and TRBJ1-3; 9 nucleotides agree with TRBD1. The germline gives CDR1 SQVTM, CDR2 ANQGSEA. The V and J ends lost 6 bases and 4 bases, in that order; junction bases with no gene match: 7. CDR3 length: 14 residues. The CDR3 DNA sequence: TGCAGCGTCGCGGACAGGGGAGCGGGAAACACCATATATTTT. Its protein product is CSVADRGAGNTIYF.

This rearrangement joins TRBV6-5 to TRBJ2-3, with 9 bases lining up with TRBD1. This CDR3 is 15 amino acids long. V gave up 2 bases and J gave up 3 bases; unmatched junction bases: 3. In germline, CDR1 is MNHEY, CDR2 SVGAGI. The CDR3 nucleotides read TGTGCCAGCAGTTACCAGGGACAGGGAACAGATACGCAGTATTTT. Its protein product is CASSYQGQGTDTQYF.

The J gene is TRBJ1-6, the V gene TRBV6-6; the match to TRBD1 covers 7 bases. V shed 5 bases and J 4 bases; nucleotides not matched to a gene: 8. Germline CDR1 is MNHNY and CDR2 is SVGAGI (reference sequence). The CDR3 loop spans 16 amino acids. In DNA, the CDR3 is TGTGCCAGCAGTCAATCAGGGGGTCCATATAATTCACCCCTCCACTTT. This codes for CASSQSGGPYNSPLHF.